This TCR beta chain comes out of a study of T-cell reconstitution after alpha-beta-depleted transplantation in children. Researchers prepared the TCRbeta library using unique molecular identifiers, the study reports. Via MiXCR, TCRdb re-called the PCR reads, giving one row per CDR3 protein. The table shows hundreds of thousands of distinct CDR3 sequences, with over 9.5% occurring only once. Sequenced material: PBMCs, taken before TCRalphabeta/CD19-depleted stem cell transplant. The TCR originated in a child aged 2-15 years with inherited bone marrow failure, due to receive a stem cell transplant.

The CDR3 spells CAWSTPGTEQYF. The CDR3 nucleotides read TGTGCCTGGAGCACCCCAGGTACCGAGCAGTACTTC. The chain links TRBV30 to TRBJ2-7; D is unresolved. Germline V gene sequence: CDR1 GTSNPN, CDR2 SVGIG (reference sequence). Trimming cost V 3 bases and J 6 bases, with 12 bases left between them. The CDR3 contains 12 residues.